The 29 T cell receptor beta chains in this list originate from one sample, sequenced in a study of cytomegalovirus exposure and HLA in healthy donors. Amplification used 60 Vbeta primers and 13 Jbeta primers. Measured with immunoSEQ multiplex PCR; TCRdb has only the in-frame clones, and not every one. This table has approximately 100,000 clones, approximately 71% appearing once. The sequencing input was PBMCs. These receptors were collected from a woman aged 65 to 85 in good health and CMV-seropositive.

This rearrangement joins TRBV7-9 to TRBJ1-1; possibly TRBD1 for D (6 bases). This CDR3 has 16 amino acids. Trimming cost V 5 bases and J 2 bases, with 18 bases left between them. Germline assignment: CDR1 SEHNR and CDR2 FQNEAQ (reference sequence). The CDR3 is CASSKQGQIRNTEAFF. The CDR3 DNA reads TGTGCCAGCAGCAAACAGGGTCAGATCAGAAACACTGAAGCTTTCTTT.

This clone was found a few times. V and J are TRBV18 and TRBJ2-5, with D perhaps TRBD1 (5 bases). The CDR3 spans 12 residues. Germline V lookup: CDR1 KGHSH, CDR2 LQKENI. The V and J ends lost 6 bases and 5 bases respectively, with 10 bases between them. CDR3 in amino acids: CASSPKGETQYF. The CDR3 coding sequence is TGTGCCAGCTCCCCAAAGGGGGAGACCCAGTACTTC.

The chain links TRBV6-5 to TRBJ2-7; 7 bases are a match to TRBD1. Germline V gene data show CDR1 as MNHEY and CDR2 as SVGAGI. The CDR3 spans 16 residues. J lost 7 bases, V lost 1 base, and 13 bases had no gene match. The CDR3: CASSYWGTDTGEEQYF. The CDR3 coding sequence is TGTGCCAGCAGTTACTGGGGGACAGATACCGGAGAGGAGCAGTACTTC.

This clone was observed a few times. This rearrangement joins TRBV5-5 to TRBJ1-1; 9 bases are a match to TRBD1. Germline lookup yields CDR1 SGHKS and CDR2 YYEKEE (reference sequence). This CDR3 is built from 13 residues. Germline trimming cut 5 bases from V and 8 bases from J; bases unmatched to any gene: 7. This chain's CDR3 is CASRLTGGSEAFF. The CDR3 bases are TGTGCCAGCAGGCTTACAGGGGGCTCGGAAGCTTTCTTT.

This chain connects TRBV6-5 to TRBJ2-3, with 11 nucleotides matching TRBD2. Germline V CDR1 and CDR2: MNHEY, SVGAGI. The CDR3 is 16 amino acids. V lost 2 bases to trimming and J lost 6 bases; unmatched junction nucleotides: 7. The CDR3 loop is CASSYQTSGAFDTQYF. CDR3 bases: TGTGCCAGCAGTTACCAGACTAGCGGGGCCTTCGATACGCAGTATTTT.

J is TRBJ1-5 and V is TRBV6-6; 8 bases align to TRBD1. The J segment lost 6 bases and the V segment lost 11 bases, leaving 9 bases of the junction unmatched. The CDR3 runs 13 residues. Germline lookup yields CDR1 MNHNY and CDR2 SVGAGI (reference sequence). CDR3 in DNA: TGTGCCTCGACAGGGGCCCAATCTCAGCCCCAGCATTTT. This sequence encodes CASTGAQSQPQHF.

The chain has TRBV5-1 and TRBJ2-5; TRBD2 is a possible D gene (6 bases). In germline, CDR1 is SGHRS, CDR2 YFSETQ. Between the trimmed V and J ends, which lost 4 bases and 4 bases, there was a span of 17 bases. The length of the CDR3 is 15 residues. The CDR3 DNA reads TGCGCCAGCAGCGTCGGGACTCCTAGTCGAGAGACCCAGTACTTC. Amino acids: CASSVGTPSRETQYF.

The chain couples TRBV6-5 to TRBJ1-5, with D perhaps matching TRBD1 (5 bases). V lost 0 bases to trimming and J lost 6 bases, with 12 bases between them. Germline CDR1 and CDR2: MNHEY and SVGAGI. CDR3 length equals 15 residues. CDR3 amino acids: CASSYSSGIGQPQHF. The CDR3 DNA reads as TGTGCCAGCAGTTACTCATCAGGGATCGGTCAGCCCCAGCATTTT.

The chain uses TRBV6-4 and TRBJ1-6; 8 bases fit TRBD1. There are 16 residues in the CDR3. V shed 2 bases and J 3 bases; nucleotides not matched to a gene: 3. Germline values: CDR1 MRHNA, CDR2 SNTAGT. The DNA of the CDR3 is TGTGCCAGCAGTGACACCGGACAGGGCTATAATTCACCCCTCCACTTT. This sequence encodes CASSDTGQGYNSPLHF.

The chain links TRBV10-1 to TRBJ2-3; D is perhaps TRBD2 (5 bases). V lost 6 bases and J lost 0, with 16 bases in between. This CDR3 spans 16 amino acids. The germline V gene has CDR1 WNHNN and CDR2 SYGVQD (reference sequence). The CDR3 DNA is TGCGCCAGCAGCCCTACTAGAACTCCTAGCACAGATACGCAGTATTTT. It yields the protein CASSPTRTPSTDTQYF.

The genes are TRBV16 and TRBJ1-2; possibly TRBD1 for D (6 bases). The germline gives CDR1 KGHSY, CDR2 FQNENV. Trimming cost V 1 base and J 4 bases, with 7 bases left between them. This CDR3 is built from 13 residues. The chain's CDR3 is CASSQWTVYGYTF. The CDR3 region has the DNA TGTGCCAGCAGCCAATGGACAGTCTATGGCTACACCTTC.

The V and J genes are TRBV6-1 and TRBJ1-5; tentatively, D is TRBD1 (6 bases). With 4 bases removed from V and 4 bases from J, the gap between germline ends came to 11 bases. CDR3 length: 14 amino acids. Germline-derived CDR1 and CDR2 are MNHNS and SASEGT. The CDR3 nucleotides read TGTGCCAGCAGTGGGAACAGGGAGAATCAGCCCCAGCATTTT. Translated, it gives CASSGNRENQPQHF.

The sample holds a few counts of this clone. The V and J genes are TRBV7-9 and TRBJ1-4, with 7 bases fitting TRBD1. This CDR3 region has 15 residues. Germline V gene sequence: CDR1 SEHNR, CDR2 FQNEAQ (reference sequence). V lost 5 bases, J lost 3 bases, and 6 bases stayed unmatched. Here the CDR3 DNA reads TGTGCCAGCAGCCGCGGGACAGTACCTAATGAAAAACTGTTTTTT. This codes for CASSRGTVPNEKLFF.

V gene TRBV30 combines with J gene TRBJ2-7, with D possibly being TRBD1 (5 bases). Germline CDR1 GTSNPN, CDR2 SVGIG (reference sequence). CDR3 size: 14 residues. Between the trimmed V and J ends, which lost 4 bases and 4 bases, there was a span of 17 bases. CDR3 nucleotides: TGTGCCTGGACCCCTCAAAACAGGAATTACGAGCAGTACTTC. Protein sequence: CAWTPQNRNYEQYF.

V is TRBV7-2 and J is TRBJ2-5; D is perhaps TRBD2 (7 bases). Germline V CDR1 and CDR2: SGHTA, FQGNSA. Trimming removed 1 base from V and 5 bases from J, with 17 bases in between. This CDR3 spans 16 amino acids. The CDR3 coding sequence is TGTGCCAGCAGCTTAGGGGGGGGGCTGAGGGGTGAGACCCAGTACTTC. Protein: CASSLGGGLRGETQYF.

The CDR3 sequence is CASSYIAGSPETQYF. The CDR3 bases are TGTGCCAGCAGTTACATAGCGGGGTCACCAGAGACCCAGTACTTC. J is TRBJ2-5 and V is TRBV6-6, with 8 bases identical to TRBD2. Germline loops: CDR1 MNHNY, CDR2 SVGAGI (reference sequence). The CDR3 extends over 15 amino acids. With V trimmed by 2 bases and J by 4 bases, 6 bases remained unmatched.

This chain connects TRBV5-1 to TRBJ2-7, with 9 nucleotides matching TRBD1. The germline gives CDR1 SGHRS, CDR2 YFSETQ. The CDR3 is 16 residues long. Trimming removed 0 bases from V and 6 bases from J; junction bases left unmatched: 10. The CDR3 DNA reads as TGCGCCAGCAGCTTGGTAAATTCACAGGGGGCAGGCGAGCAGTACTTC. Amino acids: CASSLVNSQGAGEQYF.

The V gene is TRBV11-2, the J gene TRBJ2-6; D might be TRBD2 (5 bases). V gave up 3 bases and J gave up 2 bases, with 14 bases separating them. The germline CDR1 and CDR2 sequences are SGHAT and FQNNGV. The CDR3 consists of 17 residues. CDR3 in amino acids: CASSFIGMGTGANVLTF. The CDR3 DNA sequence: TGTGCCAGCAGCTTTATCGGGATGGGCACTGGGGCCAACGTCCTGACTTTC.

In nucleotides, the CDR3 is TGTGCCAGTAGTATGAAGGGGGCTGGGGCCAACGTCCTGACTTTC. It is translated as CASSMKGAGANVLTF. The chain uses TRBV19 and TRBJ2-6, with D perhaps matching TRBD1 (6 bases). CDR1 LNHDA and CDR2 SQIVND come from the germline V gene (reference sequence). This CDR3 comprises 15 residues. V was shortened by 3 bases and J by 2 bases, with 8 bases between the two germline ends.

The chain combines TRBV10-3 with TRBJ2-7, with 9 bases fitting TRBD2. Germline V gives CDR1 ENHRY, CDR2 SYGVKD. The CDR3 length is 17 residues. V was pared by 0 bases and J by 5 bases, with 11 bases of the junction left unmatched. The DNA of the CDR3 is TGTGCCATCAGTGAGTCGGGCGGGGGGGCAATTTATCACGAGCAGTACTTC. Translating gives CAISESGGGAIYHEQYF.

This chain uses TRBV6-5 with TRBJ1-2, with D possibly TRBD1 on 5 matching bases. The ends were cut back, 0 bases at V and 6 bases at J, with 11 bases in the middle. The CDR3 extends over 14 amino acids. Germline CDR1 is MNHEY and CDR2 is SVGAGI. The CDR3 reads CASSYSTGGDGYTF. CDR3 in DNA: TGTGCCAGCAGTTACTCGACCGGGGGGGATGGCTACACCTTC.

This clone showed up just a few times. The chain links TRBV10-3 to TRBJ2-5, with a tentative D call TRBD2 (6 bases). CDR1 and CDR2 (germline): ENHRY, SYGVKD. The CDR3 length is 14 residues. Trimming shortened V by 4 bases and J by 1 base, and 10 bases separated the two germline ends. The DNA for the CDR3 is TGTGCCATCAGTGTGGAGGGTTTCCAAGAGACCCAGTACTTC. Protein sequence: CAISVEGFQETQYF.

The V gene is TRBV30, the J gene TRBJ2-5; tentative D call: TRBD1 (5 bases). The CDR3 has 13 amino acids. V was cut by 6 bases and J by 3 bases, with 14 bases left in between. Germline CDR1 reads GTSNPN; CDR2 reads SVGIG (reference sequence). CDR3 DNA: TGTGCCTGCCTCAGGGATGGCAAAGAGACCCAGTACTTC. It translates to CACLRDGKETQYF.

The chain is built from TRBV18 and TRBJ2-5; tentative D call: TRBD1 (7 bases). V lost 5 bases and J 6 bases, leaving 16 bases between the germline ends. This CDR3 is built from 14 residues. Germline V gives CDR1 KGHSH, CDR2 LQKENI. This chain's CDR3 is CASSSQGGLQTQYF. For the CDR3, the DNA is TGTGCCAGCTCATCTCAGGGGGGCCTGCAGACCCAGTACTTC.

The chain joins TRBV10-3 to TRBJ1-1; perhaps TRBD1 as D (6 bases). Trimming stripped 6 bases from V and 1 base from J, with 18 bases between. The CDR3 totals 16 residues. CDR1 and CDR2 (germline): ENHRY, SYGVKD. CDR3 DNA sequence: TGTGCCATCAGCGACCCCCCAGGGGCAGAGAACACTGAAGCTTTCTTT. Translation: CAISDPPGAENTEAFF.

This clone was observed a few times. CDR3 protein: CSVGWGGPNYGYTF. The CDR3, as DNA: TGCAGCGTCGGGTGGGGGGGCCCTAACTATGGCTACACCTTC. The gene calls are TRBV29-1 and TRBJ1-2; D is perhaps TRBD1 (6 bases). This CDR3 comprises 14 residues. V lost 6 bases and J 0 bases, leaving 14 bases between the germline ends. Per the germline V gene, CDR1 is SQVTM and CDR2 is ANQGSEA.

The chain couples TRBV7-9 to TRBJ2-1, with 12 bases identical to TRBD2. The CDR3 spans 16 residues. V lost 1 base, J lost 4 bases, and 2 bases stayed unmatched. From germline, CDR1 is SEHNR and CDR2 FQNEAQ (reference sequence). CDR3 nucleotide sequence: TGTGCCAGCAGCTTAGAGGGACTAGCGGGTTACAATGAGCAGTTCTTC. Translated, it gives CASSLEGLAGYNEQFF.

This clone was found a few times. This specimen includes other DNA sequences encoding the same CDR3. V and J are TRBV18 and TRBJ1-5; D gene uncertain. Germline V gene lookup returns CDR1 KGHSH and CDR2 LQKENI. This CDR3 has 15 amino acids. V was trimmed by 3 bases and J by 0 bases, leaving 9 bases between them. Here the CDR3 reads CASSPRRFSNQPQHF. The CDR3 DNA follows: TGTGCCAGCTCACCGCGCCGATTTAGCAATCAGCCCCAGCATTTT. The full variable domain, completed using reference TRBV18 and TRBJ1-5, is NAGVMQNPRHLVRRRGQEARLRCSPMKGHSHVYWYRQLPEEGLKFMVYLQKENIIDESGMPKERFSAEFPKEGPSILRIQQVVRGDSAAYFCASSPRRFSNQPQHFGDGTRLSIL.

The table lists this clone with a few counts. This CDR3 reads CASSEGLAGGLGVDTQYF. Written as DNA, the CDR3 is TGTGCCAGCAGCGAAGGACTAGCGGGGGGGCTGGGGGTAGATACGCAGTATTTT. The V call is TRBV7-9, the J call TRBJ2-3; TRBD2 aligns across 15 bases. The J segment lost 5 bases and the V segment lost 5 bases, leaving 11 bases of the junction unmatched. The CDR3 covers 18 residues. Germline V gene lookup returns CDR1 SEHNR and CDR2 FQNEAQ (reference sequence).